The clone carrying this T cell receptor beta chain turned up a few times. As handled by the study authors: Amplifying reference gene primers gave estimates of nucleated cell counts. Some clones are missing from TCRdb's copy, which holds only in-frame ones; the method was immunoSEQ multiplex PCR. V and J calls and clone size follow that table, whereas D and trimming were derived from the DNA. The sample shows 99,000 or so clones, 84% of them seen only once. V lost 1 base and J lost 0, with 7 bases in between. Germline loops: CDR1 SGHRS, CDR2 YFSETQ. The CDR3 has 15 residues. This sample is drawn from a study of blood T cell repertoires in COVID-19. Across the study: There were acute and convalescent COVID-19 samples, and they came from the United States, Italy and Spain. The analysed material was cDNA or gDNA that came from T cells, B-cell-depleted T cells, or PBMCs.

The V and J genes are TRBV5-1 and TRBJ1-4; no firm D call. The clonotype originates from a man aged 55 to 70 with acute or convalescent COVID-19. The sample comprised peripheral blood. CDR3 bases: TGCGCCAGCAGCTTGAACGCAGCAACTAATGAAAAACTGTTTTTT. Its translation: CASSLNAATNEKLFF. The full variable domain, with the rest looked up from reference TRBV5-1 and TRBJ1-4, is KAGVTQTPRYLIKTRGQQVTLSCSPISGHRSVSWYQQTPGQGLQFLFEYFSETQRNKGNFPGRFSGRQFSNSRSEMNVSTLELGDSALYLCASSLNAATNEKLFFGSGTQLSVL.